Listed here are 21 T cell receptor beta chains from one sample, sequenced in a study of metastatic and nonmetastatic thyroid tumors. Via MiXCR, TCRdb re-called the PCR reads. The sample has tens of thousands of clones; roughly 33% are singletons. Before thyroid surgery, none of the patients had received any treatment. Material: tumor tissue. Every receptor here comes from a female donor with papillary thyroid cancer or a benign thyroid nodule (not recorded which). Some clones in this sample may be carry-over from other donors' samples.

The J gene is TRBJ2-1, the V gene TRBV5-5; 9 nucleotides agree with TRBD1. The trim removed 4 bases at V and 6 bases at J, leaving 8 bases unmatched. Germline CDR1 and CDR2: SGHKS and YYEKEE (reference sequence). The CDR3 runs to 15 residues. The CDR3 reads CASSPGTGSRNEQFF. CDR3 nucleotide sequence: TGTGCCAGCAGCCCCGGGACAGGGTCTCGCAATGAGCAGTTCTTC.

V gene TRBV4-2 combines with J gene TRBJ1-1, with 9 bases aligning to TRBD1. Germline-derived CDR1 and CDR2 are LGHNA and YNFKEQ. The CDR3 extends over 14 amino acids. V shed 3 bases and J 11 bases; nucleotides not matched to a gene: 10. This CDR3 reads CASSQGDRVPRAFF. The CDR3, as DNA: TGTGCCAGCAGCCAGGGGGACAGGGTGCCGCGGGCTTTCTTT.

V gene TRBV13 combines with J gene TRBJ2-3; 9 bases are a match to TRBD2. Germline V gives CDR1 PRHDT, CDR2 FYEKMQ (reference sequence). The CDR3 contains 16 residues. With 5 bases clipped from V and 2 bases from J, the junction kept 8 bases outside the gene matches. CDR3 sequence reads: CASSLRPSGDTDTQYF. DNA of the CDR3: TGTGCCAGCAGCCTCCGACCTAGCGGGGACACAGATACGCAGTATTTT.

This sequence joins TRBV3-1 and TRBJ1-2, with TRBD1 matching over 7 bases. The CDR3 has 15 residues. The trim removed 1 base at V and 6 bases at J, leaving 8 bases unmatched. Germline V gene data show CDR1 as LGHDT and CDR2 as YNNKEL (reference sequence). The CDR3 loop is CASSQGPQGGDGYTF. As DNA, the CDR3 is TGTGCCAGCAGCCAAGGTCCCCAGGGGGGTGATGGCTACACCTTC.

In the case of this clone: One end of the junction is discordant with germline, which a read error may explain. The rearrangement uses TRBV2 and TRBJ2-7; 8 bases align to TRBD1. The CDR3 totals 12 residues. CDR1 and CDR2 from the germline V gene are SNHLY and FYNNEI. The CDR3 loop is CASSSRDRFWVF. The CDR3 DNA reads TGTGCCAGCAGCTCACGGGACAGGTTTTGGGTTTTC.

This clone showed up just a few times. This chain joins TRBV2 and TRBJ1-5, with 7 bases matching TRBD1. The CDR3 loop spans 15 amino acids. Per the germline V gene, CDR1 is SNHLY and CDR2 is FYNNEI. After removal of 6 bases from V and 3 bases from J, the junction contained 8 bases not matched to a gene. Here the CDR3 DNA reads TGTGCCAGCAGGAGGGGAGGACAGGACAATCAGCCCCAGCATTTT. Its protein is CASRRGGQDNQPQHF. The whole variable domain, remainder taken from reference TRBV2 and TRBJ1-5, is EPEVTQTPSHQVTQMGQEVILRCVPISNHLYFYWYRQILGQKVEFLVSFYNNEISEKSEIFDDQFSVERPDGSNFTLKIRSTKLEDSAMYFCASRRGGQDNQPQHFGDGTRLSIL.

This clone was counted only a few times. The rearrangement links TRBV5-1 to TRBJ2-7, with TRBD2 matching 15 bases. The CDR3 loop spans 18 amino acids. V shed 3 bases and J 2 bases; nucleotides not matched to a gene: 9. Germline V gives CDR1 SGHRS, CDR2 YFSETQ. This CDR3 reads CASSSGLAGGYTPYEQYF. The CDR3 DNA reads as TGCGCCAGCAGCTCGGGACTAGCGGGAGGCTATACTCCCTACGAGCAGTACTTC.

This clone was observed a few times. CDR3 amino acids: CASSLGEGRGETQYF. The CDR3 nucleotides are TGCGCCAGCAGCTTGGGGGAGGGCCGAGGAGAGACCCAGTACTTC. V is TRBV5-1 and J is TRBJ2-5; 7 bases align to TRBD2. The germline CDR1 and CDR2 sequences are SGHRS and YFSETQ. Germline trimming cut 0 bases from V and 4 bases from J; bases unmatched to any gene: 6. CDR3 length equals 15 residues.

The gene calls are TRBV3-1 and TRBJ1-6, with D perhaps TRBD1 (5 bases). The CDR3 length is 15 residues. Trimming pared 6 bases from V and 6 bases from J, leaving 15 bases between. Germline lookup yields CDR1 LGHDT and CDR2 YNNKEL (reference sequence). DNA of the CDR3: TGTGCCAGCAGGCGTAACCGGGACGGTAATTCACCCCTCCACTTT. Its protein product is CASRRNRDGNSPLHF.

The chain employs TRBV9 and TRBJ2-3; D gene uncertain. This CDR3 is 15 amino acids long. Germline-derived CDR1 and CDR2 are SGDLS and YYNGEE. V shed 0 bases and J shed 2 bases, with 10 bases lying between them. The CDR3 reads CASSVEARNTDTQYF. DNA of the CDR3: TGTGCCAGCAGCGTAGAAGCGCGGAACACAGATACGCAGTATTTT.

The gene calls are TRBV30 and TRBJ1-1; tentative D call: TRBD1 (6 bases). V was shortened by 5 bases and J by 5 bases, with 12 bases between the two germline ends. The germline CDR1 and CDR2 sequences are GTSNPN and SVGIG (reference sequence). The CDR3 sequence is 12 residues long. The CDR3 is CAWGLGQTEAFF. Here the CDR3 DNA reads TGTGCCTGGGGACTTGGACAGACTGAAGCTTTCTTT.

CDR3 nucleotide sequence: TGTGCCACCCGCCCGGGAACTGGGGCCAACGTCCTGACTTTC. It encodes CATRPGTGANVLTF. This chain links TRBV6-1 with TRBJ2-6; D is possibly TRBD2 (5 bases). The V end was cut by 10 bases, the J end by 2 bases, with 12 bases between. Germline V gene sequence: CDR1 MNHNS, CDR2 SASEGT. This CDR3 contains 14 residues.

The chain recombines TRBV20-1 with TRBJ2-7, with TRBD2 identical over 11 bases. V trimming: 1 base; J trimming: 3 bases; junction bases outside the gene matches: 5. Germline CDR1 DFQATT, CDR2 SNEGSKA (reference sequence). The CDR3 is made up of 15 amino acids. In nucleotides, the CDR3 is TGCAGTGCTAGAGCCCCGGGACTAGCGGACTACGAGCAGTACTTC. This sequence encodes CSARAPGLADYEQYF.

This clone appeared a few times. V usage is TRBV10-2 and J usage is TRBJ2-2; D not resolved. This CDR3 region has 15 residues. The germline gives CDR1 WSHSY, CDR2 SAAADI. V was trimmed by 3 bases and J by 0 bases, leaving 8 bases between them. The CDR3 DNA reads as TGCGCCAGCAGTGAAAGTGGATCGAACACCGGGGAGCTGTTTTTT. Residues: CASSESGSNTGELFF.

This clone has a handful of counts. This chain joins TRBV10-3 and TRBJ2-1; tentative D call: TRBD2 (5 bases). The CDR3 runs to 12 residues. Germline CDR1 reads ENHRY; CDR2 reads SYGVKD. Trimming took off 6 bases at V and 3 bases at J, with 6 bases between the two ends. CDR3 sequence (DNA): TGTGCCATCAGGGACTTCTACAATGAGCAGTTCTTC. This sequence encodes CAIRDFYNEQFF.

This clone was seen only a few times. The rearrangement joins TRBV28 to TRBJ1-5; 8 bases agree with TRBD1. V gave up 3 bases and J gave up 7 bases; unmatched junction bases: 20. Germline V gives CDR1 MDHEN, CDR2 SYDVKM. The CDR3 totals 19 residues. The CDR3 sequence: CASSLAGKGITGGRQPQHF. The CDR3 DNA follows: TGTGCCAGCAGTTTGGCGGGAAAGGGAATAACAGGGGGTCGGCAGCCCCAGCATTTT.

The rearrangement joins TRBV6-5 to TRBJ1-1, with D unresolved. CDR3 length: 13 residues. Germline V gene data show CDR1 as MNHEY and CDR2 as SVGAGI. Trimming pared 3 bases from V and 8 bases from J, leaving 13 bases between. As DNA, the CDR3 is TGTGCCAGCAGTTATGTTGGAGGGAAAGAAGCTTTCTTT. Amino acid sequence: CASSYVGGKEAFF.

The sample holds a few counts of this clone. The rearrangement uses TRBV7-2 and TRBJ2-7; TRBD2 aligns across 9 bases. Trimming cost V 3 bases and J 2 bases; bases outside gene matches: 5. The CDR3 totals 15 residues. Germline CDR1 reads SGHTA; CDR2 reads FQGNSA. The CDR3 spells CASSFGSGGPYEQYF. CDR3 sequence (DNA): TGTGCCAGCAGCTTTGGAAGCGGGGGGCCCTACGAGCAGTACTTC.

This chain joins TRBV6-5 and TRBJ2-1, with D perhaps being TRBD1 or TRBD2 (5 bases each). This CDR3 has 13 amino acids. Germline V gene lookup returns CDR1 MNHEY and CDR2 SVGAGI. V lost 0 bases and J 8 bases, leaving 8 bases between the germline ends. The CDR3 coding sequence is TGTGCCAGCAGTTACTCGAGAGGGGATGAGCAGTTCTTC. It codes for CASSYSRGDEQFF.

This clone has ten or more counts. The chain employs TRBV3-1 and TRBJ2-3; weak D call: TRBD2 (6 bases). The CDR3 spans 17 residues. The V gene's germline CDR1 is LGHDT and CDR2 YNNKEL (reference sequence). The germline V and J ends were trimmed by 0 bases and 6 bases, with 19 bases remaining between them. This CDR3 reads CASSQDSGAGLTDTQYF. CDR3 DNA sequence: TGTGCCAGCAGCCAAGATAGTGGCGCGGGGCTCACGGATACGCAGTATTTT.

The chain couples TRBV12-5 to TRBJ2-2; the D gene is possibly TRBD1 (6 bases). The CDR3 has 17 residues. The V end lost 3 bases, the J end lost 1 base, and 15 bases lay between the germline ends. The germline gives CDR1 LGHNT, CDR2 FRNRAP. The CDR3, as DNA: TGTGCTAGTGGTTTTAATGTAGGGACACAGAACACCGGGGAGCTGTTTTTT. Encoded protein: CASGFNVGTQNTGELFF.